Following are 18 T cell receptor beta chains from one sample sequenced in a study of T cell responses to AZD1222 COVID-19 vaccine. Sequenced by immunoSEQ multiplex PCR; TCRdb stores in-frame clones only, minus some. The sample shows 200,000 or so clones, 85% to 95% of them seen only once. Material: peripheral blood, obtained on day 0 of AZD1222 vaccination. All receptors come from an adult in good health.

CDR3 sequence reads: CASSWGEERPLYGYTF. The CDR3 nucleotides read TGTGCCAGCAGTTGGGGGGAAGAGAGGCCTTTGTATGGCTACACCTTC. This sequence joins TRBV6-5 and TRBJ1-2; possibly TRBD1 for D (5 bases). Trimming stripped 4 bases from V and 5 bases from J, with 20 bases between. The CDR3 has 16 residues. CDR1 is MNHEY, CDR2 SVGAGI, per germline.

J is TRBJ1-5 and V is TRBV19; a weak D match, TRBD1 (5 bases). The V end lost 3 bases, the J end lost 7 bases, and 10 bases lay between the germline ends. CDR1 is LNHDA and CDR2 is SQIVND in the germline V gene (reference sequence). The CDR3 extends over 13 amino acids. Written as DNA, the CDR3 is TGTGCCAGTAGTATCCAGGGAAGGCAGCCCCAGCATTTT. This codes for CASSIQGRQPQHF.

V usage is TRBV9 and J usage is TRBJ1-2; TRBD1 matches at 8 bases. With V trimmed by 3 bases and J by 8 bases, 12 bases remained unmatched. This CDR3 is 15 amino acids long. The germline CDR1 and CDR2 sequences are SGDLS and YYNGEE. CDR3 protein: CASSAKRDRSRGYTF. In DNA, the CDR3 is TGTGCCAGCAGCGCCAAACGGGACAGGAGTAGGGGCTACACCTTC.

The rearrangement links TRBV12-3 or TRBV12-4 to TRBJ2-1, with 9 positions matching TRBD1. J was trimmed by 15 bases and V by 6 bases; bases with no gene match: 6. The CDR3 has 11 amino acids. As DNA, the CDR3 is TGTGCCAGCAGCTTGACAGGGGGACTGTTCTTC. Protein: CASSLTGGLFF.

The CDR3 DNA is TGTGCCAGTAGTATCCGGGGCAACAGGGGGCTTGCCACTGAAGCTTTCTTT. Its protein product is CASSIRGNRGLATEAFF. This chain links TRBV19 with TRBJ1-1, with 9 nucleotides matching TRBD1. The CDR3 spans 17 residues. Germline CDR1 reads LNHDA; CDR2 reads SQIVND (reference sequence). V shed 3 bases, J shed 4 bases, and the junction held 12 bases outside the gene matches.

The chain carries TRBV6-6 and TRBJ1-1; D remains unclear. V dropped 9 bases and J dropped 4 bases, with 15 bases sitting between them. The germline V gene has CDR1 MNHNY and CDR2 SVGAGI (reference sequence). This CDR3 is built from 13 residues. The CDR3: CASVDFGGTEAFF. As DNA, the CDR3 is TGTGCCAGTGTGGATTTTGGAGGCACTGAAGCTTTCTTT.

The chain uses TRBV6-5 and TRBJ1-5; the match to TRBD1 covers 7 bases. CDR1 MNHEY and CDR2 SVGAGI come from the germline V gene. The CDR3 has 14 residues. V shed 6 bases and J 4 bases; nucleotides not matched to a gene: 6. CDR3 protein: CASSHRQGNQPQHF. The CDR3 DNA follows: TGTGCCAGCAGCCATCGACAGGGAAATCAGCCCCAGCATTTT.

The chain is built from TRBV15 and TRBJ2-1; 7 bases are a match to TRBD1. The junction had 19 bases not matched to a gene; V was cut back by 2 bases and J by 0 bases. The CDR3 contains 21 residues. Germline-derived CDR1 and CDR2 are LNHNV and YYDKDF (reference sequence). The CDR3 coding sequence is TGTGCCACCAGCAGATCGGGCCCCGGGACAGCCCGAGATAACTCCTACAATGAGCAGTTCTTC. Amino acids: CATSRSGPGTARDNSYNEQFF.

The chain joins TRBV10-3 to TRBJ2-3; 7 nucleotides line up with TRBD2. Germline loops: CDR1 ENHRY, CDR2 SYGVKD. With 6 bases clipped from V and 5 bases from J, the junction kept 2 bases outside the gene matches. This CDR3 has 12 amino acids. CDR3 coding DNA: TGTGCCATCAGCCGGGGGGAAGATACGCAGTATTTT. The encoded protein is CAISRGEDTQYF.

This clone was picked up a small number of times. V gene TRBV19 combines with J gene TRBJ1-1; tentative D call: TRBD1 (5 bases). In germline, CDR1 is LNHDA, CDR2 SQIVND (reference sequence). CDR3 length equals 14 residues. Trimming shortened V by 1 base and J by 4 bases, and 10 bases separated the two germline ends. CDR3 region: CASSIAGFTTEAFF. CDR3 coding DNA: TGTGCCAGTAGTATAGCAGGGTTCACCACTGAAGCTTTCTTT.

The CDR3 DNA follows: TGTGCCAGCAGCCAAGGCAATGAAGCTTTCTTT. Encoded protein: CASSQGNEAFF. The chain recombines TRBV3-1 (or the pseudogene TRBV3-2) with TRBJ1-1, with no clear D. With 1 base removed from V and 7 bases from J, the gap between germline ends came to 4 bases. This CDR3 has 11 amino acids. Looked up from germline, CDR1 is LGHDT and CDR2 is YNNKEL (reference sequence).

The chain carries TRBV9 and TRBJ2-7; 11 bases map to TRBD2. Per germline, CDR1 SGDLS and CDR2 YYNGEE. The CDR3 covers 17 residues. The V segment lost 0 bases and the J segment 3 bases; nucleotides outside the gene matches: 8. The chain's CDR3 is CASSVAPSLAGDYEQYF. The CDR3 nucleotides read TGTGCCAGCAGCGTAGCTCCCTCACTAGCGGGAGACTACGAGCAGTACTTC. The complete variable domain, with remaining parts taken from reference TRBV9 and TRBJ2-7, reads DSGVTQTPKHLITATGQRVTLRCSPRSGDLSVYWYQQSLDQGLQFLIQYYNGEERAKGNILERFSAQQFPDLHSELNLSSLELGDSALYFCASSVAPSLAGDYEQYFGPGTRLTVT.

V is TRBV29-1 and J is TRBJ1-5, with 11 bases lining up with TRBD1. CDR3 size: 14 residues. Per germline, CDR1 SQVTM and CDR2 ANQGSEA. With 6 bases clipped from V and 2 bases from J, the junction kept 3 bases outside the gene matches. CDR3 nucleotides: TGCAGCGTGAAGGGACAGGGGGGCAATCAGCCCCAGCATTTT. It codes for CSVKGQGGNQPQHF.

This sequence joins TRBV28 and TRBJ2-7, with TRBD2 as a possible D gene (6 bases). The germline gives CDR1 MDHEN, CDR2 SYDVKM. The CDR3 has 14 residues. V was clipped by 3 bases and J by 0 bases, with 9 bases between them. CDR3 amino acids: CASSLPGVSYEQYF. CDR3 sequence (DNA): TGTGCCAGCAGTTTGCCGGGGGTCTCCTACGAGCAGTACTTC.

This chain links TRBV11-3 with TRBJ2-7, with a possible D match to TRBD1 (5 bases). Germline-derived CDR1 and CDR2 are SGHNT and YENEEA. Trimming removed 2 bases from V and 2 bases from J, with 10 bases in between. CDR3 length: 14 amino acids. DNA of the CDR3: TGTGCCAGCAGCTTAACAGGTTCAACCTACGAGCAGTACTTC. Protein product: CASSLTGSTYEQYF.

The V call is TRBV6-5, the J call TRBJ2-7; 8 bases line up with TRBD1. Unmatched junction bases numbered 7, after V lost 6 bases and J lost 3 bases. The CDR3 has 14 residues. Germline lookup yields CDR1 MNHEY and CDR2 SVGAGI. In nucleotides, the CDR3 is TGTGCCAGCAGCCCCGGGACAGGTTACTACGAGCAGTACTTC. Its translation: CASSPGTGYYEQYF.

This chain joins TRBV19 and TRBJ2-7, with D perhaps matching TRBD2 (6 bases). In germline, CDR1 is LNHDA, CDR2 SQIVND (reference sequence). V was clipped by 7 bases and J by 3 bases, with 22 bases between them. The CDR3 spans 16 residues. CDR3 DNA: TGTGCCAGTAATTGGACTACCCCACAACCCCACTACGAGCAGTACTTC. The encoded protein is CASNWTTPQPHYEQYF.

V is TRBV19 and J is TRBJ2-7, with no clear D. The CDR3 has 14 amino acids. Trimming cost V 3 bases and J 2 bases, with 11 bases left between them. CDR1 and CDR2 (germline): LNHDA, SQIVND (reference sequence). The chain's CDR3 is CASSIARPTYEQYF. The CDR3 DNA follows: TGTGCCAGTAGTATTGCTAGGCCAACCTACGAGCAGTACTTC. The full variable domain, its missing parts supplied by reference TRBV19 and TRBJ2-7, is DGGITQSPKYLFRKEGQNVTLSCEQNLNHDAMYWYRQDPGQGLRLIYYSQIVNDFQKGDIAEGYSVSREKKESFPLTVTSAQKNPTAFYLCASSIARPTYEQYFGPGTRLTVT.